A single sample gave rise to the 10 T cell receptor beta chains below, sequenced in a study of response to subunit inactivated influenza vaccine (dated by TCRdb to between 2017 and 2018). Preparation of the library involved RT-PCR. Sequencer: Illumina HiSeq 2500. TCRdb took the public reads, trimmed them with fastp at Q25, ran MiXCR for clone calling and kept in-frame beta chains. Identical CDR3 protein sequences are pooled into one entry, listed with their most common genes and DNA. The sample table shows hundreds of thousands of distinct CDR3 sequences, and 11% to 15% are seen once. The ten largest clones represent approximately 7.6% of the sample. The starting material was PBMCs from blood, obtained approximately 15 days before vaccination. These receptor sequences come from a man in his fifties who received an inactivated influenza vaccine. Donor details come from another sample of the same person, matched by shared clones.

This clonotype was counted between two and nine times. V and J are TRBV6-1 and TRBJ1-6; TRBD1 is a possible D gene (6 bases). In germline, CDR1 is MNHNS, CDR2 SASEGT. This CDR3 has 14 residues. The V and J ends lost 7 bases and 9 bases respectively, with 16 bases between them. CDR3 sequence (DNA): TGTGCCAGCACCGTGGGGGGCTTAGGTTCACCCCTCCACTTT. Translating it yields CASTVGGLGSPLHF.

The chain uses TRBV28 and TRBJ1-5; D unclear. The V gene lost 1 base and the J gene lost 0 bases, with 10 bases spanning the gap. CDR1 and CDR2 (germline): MDHEN, SYDVKM. The CDR3 loop spans 16 amino acids. The CDR3 protein is CASSLFSGYSNQPQHF. Written as DNA, the CDR3 is TGTGCCAGCAGTTTATTTTCGGGGTATAGCAATCAGCCCCAGCATTTT. The entire variable domain, with the rest obtained from reference TRBV28 and TRBJ1-5, is as follows: DVKVTQSSRYLVKRTGEKVFLECVQDMDHENMFWYRQDPGLGLRLIYFSYDVKMKEKGDIPEGYSVSREKKERFSLILESASTNQTSMYLCASSLFSGYSNQPQHFGDGTRLSIL.

This clonotype has more than one count but fewer than ten. The J gene is TRBJ2-1, the V gene TRBV4-2; D may match TRBD1 or TRBD2 (5 bases each). This CDR3 is 14 amino acids long. Germline V gene lookup returns CDR1 LGHNA and CDR2 YNFKEQ. V was trimmed by 2 bases and J by 6 bases, leaving 11 bases between them. CDR3 loop: CASSQPRGFNEQFF. The CDR3 region has the DNA TGTGCCAGCAGCCAACCCCGGGGCTTCAATGAGCAGTTCTTC.

The gene calls are TRBV5-1 and TRBJ2-5; tentative D call: TRBD2 (6 bases). The V gene lost 0 bases and the J gene lost 5 bases, with 14 bases spanning the gap. This CDR3 contains 15 residues. Germline V CDR1 and CDR2: SGHRS, YFSETQ. CDR3 DNA sequence: TGCGCCAGCAGCTTGGGGACCCGGGAGAGCGAGACCCAGTACTTC. This sequence encodes CASSLGTRESETQYF. Filled out from reference TRBV5-1 and TRBJ2-5, the complete variable domain reads KAGVTQTPRYLIKTRGQQVTLSCSPISGHRSVSWYQQTPGQGLQFLFEYFSETQRNKGNFPGRFSGRQFSNSRSEMNVSTLELGDSALYLCASSLGTRESETQYFGPGTRLLVL.

CDR3 DNA: TGCGCCAGCAGCCCTGTTGGGGGTGGGGACACTGAAGCTTTCTTT. Amino acid sequence: CASSPVGGGDTEAFF. J is TRBJ1-1 and V is TRBV4-1, with D possibly being TRBD1 (5 bases). This CDR3 is built from 15 residues. Germline V gene lookup returns CDR1 MGHRA and CDR2 YSYEKL. The V end lost 4 bases, the J end lost 3 bases, and 15 bases lay between the germline ends.

This chain uses TRBV29-1 with TRBJ2-1; D possibly corresponds to TRBD2 (7 bases). Per the germline V gene, CDR1 is SQVTM and CDR2 is ANQGSEA. V was trimmed by 6 bases and J by 2 bases, leaving 17 bases between them. The CDR3 is 15 amino acids. The chain's CDR3 is CSVYDRSGAYNEQFF. For the CDR3, the DNA is TGCAGCGTCTATGACAGGAGCGGGGCCTACAATGAGCAGTTCTTC.

This sequence joins TRBV9 and TRBJ2-3; TRBD2 aligns across 10 bases. This CDR3 spans 15 amino acids. Germline V lookup: CDR1 SGDLS, CDR2 YYNGEE. J gave up 5 bases and V 0 bases, and 3 bases lay outside the gene matches. The DNA for the CDR3 is TGTGCCAGCAGCGTAGGGGCTAGCGGGAGAGATACGCAGTATTTT. Amino acid sequence: CASSVGASGRDTQYF.

The chain carries TRBV12-3 or TRBV12-4 and TRBJ2-1; D unresolved. V lost 5 bases to trimming and J lost 8 bases, with 10 bases between them. The CDR3 runs to 12 residues. In nucleotides, the CDR3 is TGTGCCAGCAGTCCCTCAAGTTATGAGCAGTTCTTC. Protein product: CASSPSSYEQFF.

The J gene is TRBJ2-3, the V gene TRBV5-4; 10 nucleotides align to TRBD2. This CDR3 has 16 residues. Germline loops: CDR1 SGHNT, CDR2 YYREEE (reference sequence). The junction had 8 bases not matched to a gene; V was cut back by 6 bases and J by 1 base. The CDR3 protein is CASTPSGGGRTDTQYF. CDR3 sequence (DNA): TGTGCCAGCACGCCTAGCGGGGGCGGTCGCACAGATACGCAGTATTTT.

In its sample, this clonotype was seen a few times. The chain combines TRBV4-2 with TRBJ2-7; D may correspond to TRBD1 or TRBD2 (5 bases each). Looked up from germline, CDR1 is LGHNA and CDR2 is YNFKEQ. The germline V and J ends were trimmed by 4 bases and 7 bases, with 17 bases remaining between them. The CDR3 covers 14 residues. The CDR3 nucleotides read TGTGCCAGCAGCCGAGAGGGGCCGCCGGGGGAGCAGTACTTC. Protein sequence: CASSREGPPGEQYF.